A selection of T cell receptor beta chains follows, all from one sample in a study of blood T cell repertoires in COVID-19. Method: immunoSEQ multiplex PCR; TCRdb's copy keeps in-frame clones and lacks some. This repertoire shows roughly 200,000 clones, about 88% found once; its top ten account for under 2.5%. Specimen: PBMCs or T cells enriched from blood (not recorded which). The receptors come from a woman in her 40s with acute COVID-19. CDR3s include the opening cysteine and the closing phenylalanine or tryptophan. D genes are given only for firm matches. Size tells how often a clone was seen (once, few, many) or the class of an expanded clone, and some rows leave it out.

clone_size j_call d_call v_call cdr3_aa cdr3_nt
once TRBJ2-7 . TRBV11-3 CASSLGGGSYEQYF TGTGCCAGCAGCTTAGGCGGAGGATCCTACGAGCAGTACTTC
. TRBJ2-2 TRBD1 TRBV12-3/TRBV12-4 CASGDRAGELFF TGTGCCAGCGGAGACAGGGCCGGGGAGCTGTTTTTT
. TRBJ1-5 . TRBV6-4 CASSDGGARIGSNQPQHF TGTGCCAGCAGTGACGGCGGGGCGAGGATTGGAAGCAATCAGCCCCAGCATTTT
. TRBJ1-5 . TRBV27 CASSSRGEQPQHF TGTGCCAGCAGTTCCCGGGGAGAGCAGCCCCAGCATTTT
. TRBJ2-3 . TRBV4-1 CASSQDLSTDTQYF TGCGCCAGCAGCCAAGATCTCAGCACAGATACGCAGTATTTT
. TRBJ2-3 . TRBV4-1 CASSPNLGVSTDTQYF TGCGCCAGCAGCCCAAATCTAGGGGTAAGCACAGATACGCAGTATTTT
. TRBJ1-6 TRBD1 TRBV2 CASSRQGTNSPLHF TGTGCCAGCAGTAGACAGGGGACCAATTCACCCCTCCACTTT
. TRBJ1-4 . TRBV27 CASSLKRPEGVFNEKLFF TGTGCCAGCAGTTTAAAACGCCCAGAGGGGGTCTTTAATGAAAAACTGTTTTTT
. TRBJ1-1 TRBD1 TRBV19 CASSIGDRGFDEAFF TGTGCCAGTAGTATAGGGGACAGGGGATTTGATGAAGCTTTCTTT
few TRBJ2-5 . TRBV28 CAINSQETQYF TGTGCCATCAATTCCCAGGAGACCCAGTACTTC
. TRBJ1-2 . TRBV4-1 CASSRGGSNYGYTF TGCGCCAGCAGCCGGGGAGGGTCTAACTATGGCTACACCTTC
. TRBJ2-1 . TRBV2 CASSGTISYNEQFF TGTGCCAGCTCCGGGACAATCTCCTACAATGAGCAGTTCTTC
. TRBJ2-1 TRBD2 TRBV11-2 CASSRGLAGVNYNEQFF TGTGCCAGCAGCAGGGGACTAGCGGGGGTAAACTACAATGAGCAGTTCTTC
. TRBJ2-3 . TRBV15 CATSRGGTQRTDTQYF TGTGCCACCAGCAGAGGCGGGACTCAACGCACAGATACGCAGTATTTT
. TRBJ2-4 TRBD2 TRBV7-2 CASSQTGTSGNIQYF TGTGCCAGCAGCCAGACCGGGACTAGCGGTAACATTCAGTACTTC
. TRBJ2-1 TRBD1 TRBV30 CAWSDGTGNEQFF TGTGCCTGGAGTGACGGGACAGGGAATGAGCAGTTCTTC
. TRBJ2-3 . TRBV7-9 CASAGRGRDLGSTDTQYF TGTGCCAGCGCCGGGCGGGGCAGGGACCTCGGGAGCACAGATACGCAGTATTTT
once TRBJ2-3 . TRBV5-1 CASSSQGYTSTDTQYF TGCGCCAGCAGCTCCCAGGGTTATACTAGCACAGATACGCAGTATTTT
. TRBJ2-7 TRBD1 TRBV28 CASSLRDRYEQYF TGTGCCAGCAGCCTCCGGGACAGATACGAGCAGTACTTC
once TRBJ1-3 . TRBV6-1 CASSDVSGNTIYF TGTGCCAGCAGTGATGTATCCGGAAACACCATATATTTT
. TRBJ1-5 TRBD1 TRBV28 CASGGQGSNQPQHF TGTGCCAGCGGCGGACAGGGAAGCAATCAGCCCCAGCATTTT
. TRBJ2-2 . TRBV9 CASSEQGNTGELFF TGTGCCAGCAGCGAACAGGGGAACACCGGGGAGCTGTTTTTT
. TRBJ2-7 TRBD2 TRBV6-2/TRBV6-3 CASSYDIGTSTEQYF TGTGCCAGCAGTTACGATATCGGGACTAGCACCGAGCAGTACTTC
. TRBJ2-7 TRBD1 TRBV7-8 CASSYGQGPYEQYF TGTGCCAGCAGCTATGGACAGGGGCCCTACGAGCAGTACTTC
. TRBJ1-2 . TRBV28 CASSNPGRQGSNYGYTF TGTGCCAGCAGTAACCCAGGGCGGCAGGGGTCTAACTATGGCTACACCTTC
few TRBJ1-2 . TRBV4-1 CASSHLSEGWKDGYTF TGCGCCAGCAGCCACCTGTCCGAGGGCTGGAAAGATGGCTACACCTTC
. TRBJ1-5 . TRBV10-1 CASSEFTSGPQHF TGCGCCAGCAGTGAGTTTACCTCAGGGCCCCAGCATTTT
. TRBJ2-2 . TRBV11-2 CASSLAGYGGELFF TGTGCCAGCAGCTTAGCAGGGTATGGCGGGGAGCTGTTTTTT
. TRBJ1-3 . TRBV28 CASSFWASGSGNTIYF TGTGCCAGCAGTTTCTGGGCCAGCGGCTCTGGAAACACCATATATTTT
. TRBJ1-3 . TRBV12-3/TRBV12-4 CASTTGGDNTIYF TGTGCCAGCACTACGGGAGGGGACAACACCATATATTTT
. TRBJ2-1 . TRBV7-8 CASSSGYNEQFF TGTGCCAGCAGCTCAGGGTACAATGAGCAGTTCTTC
. TRBJ2-1 TRBD1 TRBV12-5 CASGSRGRNSYNEQFF TGTGCTAGTGGATCCAGGGGGCGAAACTCCTACAATGAGCAGTTCTTC
. TRBJ2-3 TRBD2 TRBV5-1 CASSLSGGARDTQYF TGCGCCAGCAGCTTAAGCGGGGGGGCCCGGGATACGCAGTATTTT
. TRBJ1-5 . TRBV3-1/TRBV3-2 CASSQGHGSPNQPQHF TGTGCCAGCAGTCAGGGACATGGTTCGCCCAATCAGCCCCAGCATTTT
. TRBJ2-7 . TRBV27 CASSLDYSYEQYF TGTGCCAGCAGTTTAGACTACTCCTACGAGCAGTACTTC
. TRBJ1-2 . TRBV3-1/TRBV3-2 CASSQERVFESPSDKTPYGYTF TGTGCCAGCAGCCAAGAGAGGGTATTCGAATCCCCAAGCGACAAAACTCCCTATGGCTACACCTTC
. TRBJ1-1 . TRBV18 CASSPGRGVIEAFF TGTGCCAGCTCACCCGGGAGGGGGGTGATTGAAGCTTTCTTT
. TRBJ2-1 . TRBV15 CATSREQPGQRHEQFF TGTGCCACCAGCAGGGAACAACCGGGACAAAGACATGAGCAGTTCTTC
. TRBJ1-5 TRBD1 TRBV6-2/TRBV6-3 CASSYVPDRGPRNQPQHF TGTGCCAGCAGTTACGTCCCGGACAGGGGGCCTCGCAATCAGCCCCAGCATTTT
. TRBJ2-1 TRBD1 TRBV9 CASSQRAQGDEQFF TGTGCCAGCAGCCAAAGGGCCCAGGGGGATGAGCAGTTCTTC
. TRBJ2-7 . TRBV6-5 CASSYSLPGNPYEQYF TGTGCCAGCAGTTACTCTTTGCCAGGGAATCCCTACGAGCAGTACTTC
. TRBJ1-1 . TRBV18 CASSPGAALNTEAFF TGTGCCAGCTCACCAGGGGCAGCGTTGAACACTGAAGCTTTCTTT
. TRBJ2-7 TRBD2 TRBV5-4 CASSLLAGGSRSEQYF TGTGCCAGCAGCTTGCTAGCGGGAGGCTCGCGTAGCGAGCAGTACTTC
. TRBJ1-6 TRBD1 TRBV6-5 CASLRGQGAKSPLHF TGTGCCAGCCTCAGGGGACAGGGGGCGAAGTCACCCCTCCACTTT
. TRBJ1-2 . TRBV19 CASSTGNIYYGYTF TGTGCCAGTAGTACGGGGAATATTTACTATGGCTACACCTTC
. TRBJ2-7 . TRBV13 CASSLARYYEQYF TGTGCCAGCAGCTTGGCTAGATACTACGAGCAGTACTTC
. TRBJ1-1 TRBD1 TRBV5-1 CASSSGQGGLEAFF TGCGCCAGCAGCTCGGGACAGGGAGGCCTTGAAGCTTTCTTT
. TRBJ2-1 TRBD2 TRBV4-2 CASSQTLAGAYNEQFF TGTGCCAGCAGCCAAACCTTAGCGGGAGCCTACAATGAGCAGTTCTTC
. TRBJ2-1 TRBD2 TRBV2 CASSEGLAGGNEQFF TGTGCCAGCAGTGAGGGACTAGCGGGCGGGAATGAGCAGTTCTTC
. TRBJ2-7 TRBD1 TRBV4-3 CASSQVGQRVSYEQYF TGCGCCAGCAGCCAAGTGGGACAGAGGGTCTCCTACGAGCAGTACTTC